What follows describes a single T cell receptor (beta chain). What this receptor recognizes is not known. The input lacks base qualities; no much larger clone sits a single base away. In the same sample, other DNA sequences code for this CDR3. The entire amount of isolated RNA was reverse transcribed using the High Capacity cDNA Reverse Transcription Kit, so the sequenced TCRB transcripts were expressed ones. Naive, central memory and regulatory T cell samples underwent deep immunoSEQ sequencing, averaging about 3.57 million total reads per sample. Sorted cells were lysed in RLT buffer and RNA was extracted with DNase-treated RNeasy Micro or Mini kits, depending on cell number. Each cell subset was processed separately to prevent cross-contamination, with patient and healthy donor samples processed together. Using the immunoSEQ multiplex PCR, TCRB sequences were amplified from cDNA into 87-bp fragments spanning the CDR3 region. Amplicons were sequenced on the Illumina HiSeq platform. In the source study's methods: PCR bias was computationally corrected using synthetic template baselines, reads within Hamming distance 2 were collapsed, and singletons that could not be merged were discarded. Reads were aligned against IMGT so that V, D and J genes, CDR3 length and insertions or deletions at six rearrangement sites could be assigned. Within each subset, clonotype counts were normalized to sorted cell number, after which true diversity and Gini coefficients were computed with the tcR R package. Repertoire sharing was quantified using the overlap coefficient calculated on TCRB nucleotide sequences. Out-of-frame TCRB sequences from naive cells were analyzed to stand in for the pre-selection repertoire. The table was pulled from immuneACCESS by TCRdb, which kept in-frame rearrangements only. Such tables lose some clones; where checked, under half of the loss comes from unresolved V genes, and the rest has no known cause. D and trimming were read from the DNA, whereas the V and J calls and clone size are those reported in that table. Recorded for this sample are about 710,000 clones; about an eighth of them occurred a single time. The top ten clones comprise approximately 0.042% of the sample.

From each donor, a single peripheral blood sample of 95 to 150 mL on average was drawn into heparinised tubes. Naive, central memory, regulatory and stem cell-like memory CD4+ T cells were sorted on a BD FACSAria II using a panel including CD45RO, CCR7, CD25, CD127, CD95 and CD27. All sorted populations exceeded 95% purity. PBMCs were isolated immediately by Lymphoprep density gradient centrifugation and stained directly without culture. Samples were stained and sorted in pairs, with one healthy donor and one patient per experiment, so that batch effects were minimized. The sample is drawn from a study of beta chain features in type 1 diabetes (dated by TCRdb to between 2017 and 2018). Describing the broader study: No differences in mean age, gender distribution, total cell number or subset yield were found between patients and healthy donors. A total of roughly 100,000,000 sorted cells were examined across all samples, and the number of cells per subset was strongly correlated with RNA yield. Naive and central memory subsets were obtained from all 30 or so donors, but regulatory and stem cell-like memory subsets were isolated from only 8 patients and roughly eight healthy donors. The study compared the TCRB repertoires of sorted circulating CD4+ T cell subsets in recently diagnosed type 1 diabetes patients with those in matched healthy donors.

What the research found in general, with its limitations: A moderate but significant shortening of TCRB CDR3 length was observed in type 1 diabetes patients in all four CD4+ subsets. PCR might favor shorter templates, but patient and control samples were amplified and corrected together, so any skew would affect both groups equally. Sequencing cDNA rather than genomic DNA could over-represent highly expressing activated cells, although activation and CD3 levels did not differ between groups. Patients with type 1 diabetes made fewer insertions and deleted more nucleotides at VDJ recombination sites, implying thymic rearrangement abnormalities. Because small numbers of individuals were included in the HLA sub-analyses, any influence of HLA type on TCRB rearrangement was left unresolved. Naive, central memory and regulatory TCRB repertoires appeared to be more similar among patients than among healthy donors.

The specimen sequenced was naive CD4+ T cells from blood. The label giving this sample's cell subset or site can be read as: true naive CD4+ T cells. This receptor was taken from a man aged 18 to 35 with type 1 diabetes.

In nucleotide form, the sequence is TGTGCCAGCAGTGAAGCAGGTCCCTACGAGCAGTACTTC. It is translated as CASSEAGPYEQYF. The receptor chain draws on TRBV6-1 and TRBJ2-7, with no reliable assignment of the D segment. Including the terminal cysteine and phenylalanine, the CDR3 comprises 13 residues. Left in the record is the CDR3 DNA by itself, 39 bases read in frame from the first base. V loses 0 bases of germline sequence and J loses 2 bases, and the interval between the two ends is 5 bases. The germline V gene gives CDR1 as MNHNS and CDR2 as SASEGT.